This T cell receptor beta chain was sequenced for a study of control samples from healthy donors and cancer patients. V was clipped by 1 base and J by 4 bases, with 11 bases between them. Germline loops: CDR1 GTSNPN, CDR2 SVGIG (reference sequence). The CDR3 contains 13 residues. The method was immunoSEQ multiplex PCR; TCRdb's version includes in-frame clones alone and lacks a portion of them. The sample has roughly 80,000 clones, more than 70% seen once. Sequenced input: blood. J is TRBJ2-7 and V is TRBV30; D not resolved. The sequence was obtained from a woman in her fifties or sixties in good health. In nucleotides, the CDR3 is TGTGCCTGGAGTGGCTTGGGTAATTACGAGCAGTACTTC. This gives the protein CAWSGLGNYEQYF.